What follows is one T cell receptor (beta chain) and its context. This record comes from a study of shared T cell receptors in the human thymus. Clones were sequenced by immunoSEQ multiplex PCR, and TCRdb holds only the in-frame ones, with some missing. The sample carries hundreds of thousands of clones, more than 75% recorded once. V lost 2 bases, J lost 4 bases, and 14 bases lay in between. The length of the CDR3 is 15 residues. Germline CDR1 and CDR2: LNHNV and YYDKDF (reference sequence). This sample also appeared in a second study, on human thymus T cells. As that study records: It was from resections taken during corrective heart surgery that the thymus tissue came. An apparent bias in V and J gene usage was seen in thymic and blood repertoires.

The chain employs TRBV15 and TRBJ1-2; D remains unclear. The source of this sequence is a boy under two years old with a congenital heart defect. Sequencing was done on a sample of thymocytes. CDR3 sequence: CATSRLQGTGYGYTF. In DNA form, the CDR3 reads TGTGCCACCAGCAGACTACAAGGAACGGGCTATGGCTACACCTTC.